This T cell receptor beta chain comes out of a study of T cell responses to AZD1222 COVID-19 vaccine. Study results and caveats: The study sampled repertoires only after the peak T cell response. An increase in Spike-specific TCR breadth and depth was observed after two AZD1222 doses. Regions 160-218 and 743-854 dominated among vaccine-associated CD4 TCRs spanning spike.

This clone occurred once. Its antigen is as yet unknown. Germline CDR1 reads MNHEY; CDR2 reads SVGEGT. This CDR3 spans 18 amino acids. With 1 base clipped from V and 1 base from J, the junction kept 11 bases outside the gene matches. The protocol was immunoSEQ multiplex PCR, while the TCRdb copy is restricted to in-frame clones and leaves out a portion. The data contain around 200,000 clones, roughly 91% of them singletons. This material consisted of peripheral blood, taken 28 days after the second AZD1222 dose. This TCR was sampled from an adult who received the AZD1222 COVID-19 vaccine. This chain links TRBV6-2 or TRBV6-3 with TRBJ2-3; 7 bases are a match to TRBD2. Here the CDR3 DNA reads TGTGCCAGCAGTTACTTGCCTAGCGGTCCCGCAGGCACAGATACGCAGTATTTT. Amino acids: CASSYLPSGPAGTDTQYF.